This T cell receptor beta chain was identified during a study of T cells in localized non-small cell lung cancer. Findings and caveats of the study: Appearing in adjacent lung were a median about 59 of the top 100 tumor clones.

With regard to this clone: Its antigen remains unidentified.

Trimming removed 6 bases from V and 4 bases from J; junction bases left unmatched: 10. Germline CDR1 reads KGHSH; CDR2 reads LQKENI. The CDR3 loop spans 16 amino acids. The protocol was immunoSEQ multiplex PCR, while the TCRdb copy is restricted to in-frame clones and leaves out a portion. This table has about 29,000 clones, 70% to 90% appearing once. V usage is TRBV18 and J usage is TRBJ2-5, with TRBD2 identical over 11 bases. Material: peripheral blood, obtained before any cancer treatment. The receptor was derived from a woman aged 35 to 69 with stage I lung adenocarcinoma. The CDR3 nucleotides are TGTGCCAGCTCCCGGCCCGGACTAGCGGGTTCAGAGACCCAGTACTTC. Protein sequence: CASSRPGLAGSETQYF.